This T cell receptor (beta chain) was sequenced in a study of T cells in Graves' hyperthyroidism and ophthalmopathy (dated by TCRdb to between 2018 and 2020). Notes on the research overall: Peripheral blood samples were taken at initial diagnosis, before any treatment was given. To identify TCR V-J signatures that set the groups apart, the researchers used a discovery cohort of 100 patients, made up of fewer than 50 with Graves' ophthalmopathy and around 58 with stable Graves' hyperthyroidism. Prospective prediction of ophthalmopathy was tested in an independent validation cohort consisting of about 19 hyperthyroidism patients and 17 patients who later progressed to ophthalmopathy. The 100 discovery patients were randomly split 7:3 into training and test sets. Thyroid tissue and blood T-cell repertoires from six Graves' hyperthyroidism patients were also compared in the study. Following sampling, methimazole starting at 30 mg daily was given to hyperthyroidism patients, and high-dose intravenous methylprednisolone was given to ophthalmopathy patients. The paper reports TCR Vbeta CDR3 sequencing of some 140 peripheral blood samples: 43 ophthalmopathy, about 75 hyperthyroidism and 17 progressor patients.

The TCR beta CDR3 regions were amplified from the RNA transcripts. The TCR CDR3 was subjected to a first round of RT-PCR using the HTBI primer set and the Qiagen OneStep RT-PCR kit. Libraries were constructed in a second round of multiplex PCR, after which size selection and purification were performed. Libraries were sequenced paired-end with 100 bp reads on an Illumina HiSeq2000. As for the original processing: SOAPnuke was used to process the raw data, throwing out any read that contained adapters or uncalled bases, had a mean Phred below 15, or lacked an exact constant-primer or identifier match. High-quality paired reads were merged using COPE v1.2.5, and each unique nucleotide sequence was defined as a clonotype. MiTCR v1.1 was used to align clonotypes to the IMGT TRBV, TRBD and TRBJ reference segments. The analysis included only V-J combinations with a frequency above 0.0001, which together covered around 99% of the repertoires. A TCS score was defined as the ratio of F50 (clonal expansion) to E x V (chaos), with BLOSUM62-based TCRdist applied between CDR3 peptides within each V-J. Welch's t-statistics and random forest reduced approximately 520 V-J features to roughly 13, which were used in a naive Bayes classifier (R e1071). TCRdb cleaned the public reads at Q25 with fastp, built clones with MiXCR and kept in-frame beta chains. Rows are unified per CDR3 protein, each entry keeping the most common DNA and genes. TCRdb, not the original authors, processed these V and J calls. The sample records hundreds of thousands of distinct CDR3 sequences, roughly 15% of which are singletons. Approximately 19% of the sample lies in the top ten.

Ophthalmopathy patients had moderately to severely active disease, Clinical Activity Score of at least 3, NOSPECS grade of at least 4, and duration under 3 months. Exclusion was applied to patients with uncontrolled infections, other autoimmune diseases, pregnancy or lactation. Diagnoses were established on the basis of clinical symptoms, serum thyroxine and TRAb, thyroid ultrasound, and orbital computed tomography. PBMCs were isolated from about 9.2 ml of fresh peripheral blood by Ficoll-Paque density gradient centrifugation. Total RNA was extracted with Trizol reagent, and quality was checked on an Agilent 2100 Bioanalyzer. The CDR3 sequence holds 14 residues, the cysteine and phenylalanine included. The entry retains the CDR3 DNA only, 42 bases that are in frame from base 1. Via the germline V gene, CDR1 is SGHRS and CDR2 YFSETQ. V and J are trimmed by 4 bases and 1 base, and the gene matches miss 0 bases of the junction.

Points on this clonotype: This receptor's antigen is unknown. No quality values exist for individual bases; no much larger clone is one base distant.

Here is what the overall study found, with its caveats: No statistical method was used to fix the sample size in advance, and group allocation was not hidden from the investigators. During validation, the model predicted progression to ophthalmopathy a median of about 5.9 months ahead of onset, with just under 71% sensitivity and 72% to 85% specificity. Most expanded thyroid clonotypes (frequency above 0.001) were also detected in blood, suggesting blood repertoires may reflect thyroid immune responses. A 13 V-J signature model separated ophthalmopathy from stable hyperthyroidism, with about 88% sensitivity and roughly 81% specificity in cross-validation and 80%/75% in testing.

This chain joins TRBV5-1 to TRBJ2-5; TRBD1 aligns with 11 central bases. Sequences were obtained from blood. This sequence originates from a woman aged 55-75 years with Graves' ophthalmopathy. In nucleotides, the sequence is TGCGCCAGCAGCGGACAGGGGGCCCAAGAGACCCAGTACTTC. Its product reads: CASSGQGAQETQYF.